The sequence of this T cell receptor beta chain was determined in a study of shared clonotypes between healthy human individuals. Study-wide results and caveats: Naive subsets generally exceeded memory subsets in estimated richness. Donor clonotype sharing was expected to depend on sequencing depth. Generation of non-shared clonotypes was less probable than generation of clonotypes shared by all four donors.

This clone was seen once. Its specificity is not known. The table came from immunoSEQ multiplex PCR; TCRdb's copy has only in-frame clones and leaves some out. The repertoire consists of a few million clones, with 85% to 95% occurring once and the leading ten covering approximately 0.39%. V lost 7 bases, J lost 3 bases, and 6 bases stayed unmatched. There are 14 residues in the CDR3. The germline V gene has CDR1 MNHNS and CDR2 SASEGT. Each donor was a Caucasian adult residing in Nashville, Tennessee. The rearrangement joins TRBV6-1 to TRBJ2-7; 10 bases are a match to TRBD2. Sequencing was done on a sample of naive CD4+ T cells from PBMCs. Described subset: CD45RA+ positively selected. The TCR was taken from a man younger than 30 in good health. Some clones in this sample may be carry-over from other donors' samples. The CDR3 DNA follows: TGTGCCAGCACCAAGGGACTAGCGAACTACGAGCAGTACTTC. This gives the protein CASTKGLANYEQYF.